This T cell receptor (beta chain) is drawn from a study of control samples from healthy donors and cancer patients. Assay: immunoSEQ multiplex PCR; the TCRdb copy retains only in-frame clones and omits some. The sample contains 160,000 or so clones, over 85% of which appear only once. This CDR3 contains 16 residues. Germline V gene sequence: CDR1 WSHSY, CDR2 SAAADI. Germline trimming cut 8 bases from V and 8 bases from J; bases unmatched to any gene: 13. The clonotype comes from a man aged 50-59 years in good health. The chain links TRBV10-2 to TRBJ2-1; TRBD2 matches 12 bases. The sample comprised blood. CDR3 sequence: CASGRLAGVEIYEQFF. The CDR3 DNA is TGCGCCAGCGGGAGACTAGCGGGAGTGGAAATCTATGAGCAGTTCTTC.